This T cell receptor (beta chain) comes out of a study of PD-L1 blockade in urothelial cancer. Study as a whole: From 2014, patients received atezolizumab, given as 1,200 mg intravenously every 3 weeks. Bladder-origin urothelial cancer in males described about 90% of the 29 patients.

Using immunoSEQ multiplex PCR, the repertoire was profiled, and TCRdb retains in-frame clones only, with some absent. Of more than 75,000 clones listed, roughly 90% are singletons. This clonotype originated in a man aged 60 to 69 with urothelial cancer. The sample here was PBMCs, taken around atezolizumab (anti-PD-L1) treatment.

This chain's CDR3 is CASSRALTNLAADTQYF. CDR3 in DNA: TGTGCCAGCAGCCGCGCACTTACGAACCTAGCGGCAGATACGCAGTATTTT. The gene calls are TRBV28 and TRBJ2-3, with 7 nucleotides matching TRBD2. The CDR3 consists of 17 residues. With 6 bases clipped from V and 4 bases from J, the junction kept 16 bases outside the gene matches. Germline-derived CDR1 and CDR2 are MDHEN and SYDVKM.